The 9 T cell receptor beta chains below all came from one sample that was sequenced in a study of beta chain features in type 1 diabetes listed by TCRdb under 2018. Receptor libraries were prepared by the immunoSEQ multiplex PCR assay. The entire isolated RNA was reverse transcribed using the High Capacity cDNA Reverse Transcription Kit, and thus expressed TCRB transcripts were sequenced. TCRdb carries this immuneACCESS record with in-frame sequences only. Its versions omit some clonotypes, under half of them owing to an unresolved V gene in the studies checked, with the rest unexplained. This sample is represented by under 250,000 clones; about 14% of them were singletons. Jointly, the top ten make up more than 0.025% of the sample. The specimen sequenced was naive CD4+ T cells from blood. The intended sense of this specimen's cell subset or site label: true naive CD4+ T cells. The source is a woman aged 40 to 50 in good health.

This clone has only a few counts. The chain employs TRBV2 and TRBJ2-3; tentative D call: TRBD1 (5 bases). Trimming cost V 1 base and J 2 bases, with 7 bases left between them. Germline loops: CDR1 SNHLY, CDR2 FYNNEI. The CDR3 runs to 14 residues. The CDR3 spells CASSEEGPTDTQYF. The CDR3 DNA is TGTGCCAGCAGTGAAGAGGGGCCCACAGATACGCAGTATTTT.

The chain carries TRBV5-1 and TRBJ1-1; TRBD1 agrees at 10 bases. The CDR3 is 16 amino acids. Germline V gives CDR1 SGHRS, CDR2 YFSETQ. V shed 1 base, J shed 3 bases, and the junction held 6 bases outside the gene matches. The chain's CDR3 is CASSLLGQGTDTEAFF. The CDR3 coding sequence is TGCGCCAGCAGCTTGTTGGGACAGGGGACCGACACTGAAGCTTTCTTT.

This clone was found a few times. This chain joins TRBV7-9 and TRBJ1-2; maybe TRBD1 (5 bases). CDR1 is SEHNR and CDR2 is FQNEAQ in the germline V gene (reference sequence). This CDR3 comprises 12 residues. Trimming left V 5 bases short and J 7 bases short, with 11 bases between. The chain's CDR3 is CASSRRELGYTF. In DNA form, the CDR3 reads TGTGCCAGCAGCCGCAGGGAACTTGGCTACACCTTC.

The chain recombines TRBV9 with TRBJ1-2; D uncertain. Germline CDR1 and CDR2: SGDLS and YYNGEE. CDR3 length equals 13 residues. V was cut by 3 bases and J by 10 bases, with 16 bases left in between. This chain's CDR3 is CASSGPETNHYTF. The CDR3 DNA reads TGTGCCAGCAGCGGACCAGAGACAAATCACTACACCTTC.

This clone showed up just a few times. The chain employs TRBV14 and TRBJ1-4, with D possibly matching TRBD1 (5 bases). Trimming shortened V by 1 base and J by 12 bases, and 15 bases separated the two germline ends. This CDR3 region has 14 residues. Germline V gene sequence: CDR1 SGHDN, CDR2 FVKESK. CDR3 loop: CASSQVGGVGELFF. For the CDR3, the DNA is TGTGCCAGCAGCCAAGTAGGCGGGGTAGGGGAACTGTTTTTT.

This clone was found a few times. The chain carries TRBV2 and TRBJ2-7; weak D call: TRBD1 (6 bases). The CDR3 spans 14 residues. V was shortened by 6 bases and J by 3 bases, with 15 bases between the two germline ends. Germline CDR1 and CDR2: SNHLY and FYNNEI. CDR3 nucleotide sequence: TGTGCCAGCAGGGGACACCGGGGTGGCTACGAGCAGTACTTC. This gives the protein CASRGHRGGYEQYF. Combining the CDR3 with reference TRBV2 and TRBJ2-7 gives the whole variable domain EPEVTQTPSHQVTQMGQEVILRCVPISNHLYFYWYRQILGQKVEFLVSFYNNEISEKSEIFDDQFSVERPDGSNFTLKIRSTKLEDSAMYFCASRGHRGGYEQYFGPGTRLTVT.

This chain uses TRBV7-9 with TRBJ2-5; D uncertain. The CDR3 spans 14 residues. The germline gives CDR1 SEHNR, CDR2 FQNEAQ (reference sequence). V shed 1 base and J shed 0 bases, with 6 bases lying between them. Here the CDR3 DNA reads TGTGCCAGCAGCTTAGTGGCCAACCAAGAGACCCAGTACTTC. It codes for CASSLVANQETQYF. The variable domain in full, with the rest retrieved from reference TRBV7-9 and TRBJ2-5, is DTGVSQNPRHKITKRGQNVTFRCDPISEHNRLYWYRQTLGQGPEFLTYFQNEAQLEKSRLLSDRFSAERPKGSFSTLEIQRTEQGDSAMYLCASSLVANQETQYFGPGTRLLVL.

There are a few counts of this clone. The V gene is TRBV18, the J gene TRBJ1-4; the match to TRBD1 covers 8 bases. The V segment lost 3 bases and the J segment 7 bases; nucleotides outside the gene matches: 4. This CDR3 is 14 amino acids long. The germline CDR1 and CDR2 sequences are KGHSH and LQKENI. The CDR3 sequence: CASSPTGVSEKLFF. As DNA, the CDR3 is TGTGCCAGCTCACCGACAGGGGTTTCTGAAAAACTGTTTTTT.

This clone was counted only a few times. The chain carries TRBV9 and TRBJ2-5; 7 nucleotides agree with TRBD1. The CDR3 runs to 13 residues. With 2 bases clipped from V and 9 bases from J, the junction kept 7 bases outside the gene matches. The germline gives CDR1 SGDLS, CDR2 YYNGEE. DNA of the CDR3: TGTGCCAGCAGCGTGGAGACAGGGCGATCCCAGTACTTC. Amino acid sequence: CASSVETGRSQYF.